This entry is about one T cell receptor beta chain. These data originate in a study of blood T cell repertoires in COVID-19. Profiling relied on immunoSEQ multiplex PCR, and the TCRdb table lists in-frame clones only, not all of them. The sample holds about 250,000 clones, around 90% seen once. The V gene's germline CDR1 is SEHNR and CDR2 FQNEAQ (reference sequence). The CDR3 sequence is 15 residues long. Trimming took 0 bases from V and 3 from J; bases not matched to a gene: 0. The chain employs TRBV7-9 and TRBJ1-4; 8 bases are shared with TRBD1. The origin of this receptor is a young man with active or convalescent COVID-19. The sequencing sample was made of peripheral blood. CDR3 coding DNA: TGTGCCAGCAGCTTAGCGACAGGGGCTAATGAAAAACTGTTTTTT. Translating gives CASSLATGANEKLFF.